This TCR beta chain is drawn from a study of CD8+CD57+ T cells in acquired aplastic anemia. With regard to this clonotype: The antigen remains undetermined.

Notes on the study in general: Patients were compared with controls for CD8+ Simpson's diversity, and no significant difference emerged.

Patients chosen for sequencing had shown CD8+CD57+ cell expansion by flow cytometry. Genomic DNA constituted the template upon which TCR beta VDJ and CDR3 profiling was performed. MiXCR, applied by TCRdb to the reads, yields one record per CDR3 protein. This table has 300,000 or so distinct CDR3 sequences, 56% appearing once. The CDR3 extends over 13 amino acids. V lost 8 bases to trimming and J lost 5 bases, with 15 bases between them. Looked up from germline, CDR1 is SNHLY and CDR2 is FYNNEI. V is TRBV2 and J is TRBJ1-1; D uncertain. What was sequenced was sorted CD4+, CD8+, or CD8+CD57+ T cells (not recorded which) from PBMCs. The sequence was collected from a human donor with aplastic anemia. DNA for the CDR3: TGTGCCAGCGGGGAGGAAAGGTTTACTGAAGCTTTCTTT. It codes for CASGEERFTEAFF.